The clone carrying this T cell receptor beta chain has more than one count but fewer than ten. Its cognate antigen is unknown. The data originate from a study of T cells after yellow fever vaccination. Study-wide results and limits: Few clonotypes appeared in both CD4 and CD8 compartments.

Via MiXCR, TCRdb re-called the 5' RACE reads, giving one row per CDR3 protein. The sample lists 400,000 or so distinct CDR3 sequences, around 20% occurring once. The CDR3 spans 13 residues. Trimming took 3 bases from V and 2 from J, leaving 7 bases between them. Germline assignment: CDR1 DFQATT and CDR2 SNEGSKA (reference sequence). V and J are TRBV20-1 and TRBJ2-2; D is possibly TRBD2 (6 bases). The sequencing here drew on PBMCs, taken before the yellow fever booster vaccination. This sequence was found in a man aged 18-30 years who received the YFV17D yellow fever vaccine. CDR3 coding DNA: TGCAGTGCTAGGGAGGGAAACACCGGGGAGCTGTTTTTT. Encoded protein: CSAREGNTGELFF.